This T cell receptor beta chain came from a study of cytomegalovirus exposure and HLA in healthy donors. Study background: Findings of an earlier analysis included around 100 million unique TCR beta sequences from about 180 million T cells. Study outcomes and limitations: It was approximately 160 TCR beta chains that were listed as cytomegalovirus-associated. Later analysis identified 15,000 to 20,000 TCR beta sequences associated with HLA alleles, using a false discovery rate threshold of 0.05.

Samples came from healthy bone marrow donors. Use of 60 Vbeta and 13 Jbeta primers characterized the PCR. TCRdb's copy holds only in-frame clones and misses some; the assay was immunoSEQ multiplex PCR. The repertoire has under 150,000 clones, 79% of them found once; the top ten carry 2%. The V gene end was trimmed by 5 bases and the J gene end by 0 bases; junction bases not matched to a gene: 5. Germline loops: CDR1 SGHRS, CDR2 YFSETQ. This CDR3 spans 15 amino acids. Remarks on this clone: Its antigen is as yet unknown.

The TCR was taken from a man aged 18 to 30 in good health and CMV-seronegative. The chain recombines TRBV5-1 with TRBJ2-1, with TRBD1 identical over 7 bases. Sequences were obtained from PBMCs. The CDR3 spells CASSRAGGSYNEQFF. The CDR3, as DNA: TGCGCCAGCAGTCGGGCAGGGGGCTCCTACAATGAGCAGTTCTTC.